A single sample is the source of the 18 T cell receptor beta chains below, sequenced in a study of blood T cell repertoires in COVID-19 (dated by TCRdb to 2020 to 2021). The method was the immunoSEQ multiplex PCR assay. TCRdb took over this immuneACCESS table, retaining in-frame rearrangements with V and J assigned. Such tables are incomplete; in checked studies, under half of the missing clones stem from an unresolved V gene, and the remainder is unexplained. The sample profile shows 97,000 or so clones; 70% to 90% of them were found once. 2% to 2.5% of the sample lies in the top ten. The sample was peripheral blood. These receptor sequences come from a man aged 50-59 years with active COVID-19.

This chain connects TRBV18 to TRBJ2-7; D gene uncertain. The V and J ends lost 6 bases and 6 bases respectively, with 9 bases between them. Germline V gene sequence: CDR1 KGHSH, CDR2 LQKENI. This CDR3 comprises 11 residues. This CDR3 is CASSERFEQYF. The CDR3 nucleotides read TGTGCCAGCTCCGAGAGGTTCGAGCAGTACTTC.

This clone has just one count. The chain is built from TRBV5-4 and TRBJ2-1; 9 positions agree with TRBD2. The V gene's germline CDR1 is SGHNT and CDR2 YYREEE (reference sequence). J was trimmed by 1 base and V by 4 bases; bases with no gene match: 12. The CDR3 spans 18 residues. The CDR3 DNA is TGTGCCAGCAGCGGCTGGCTAGCGGGGCTCGGGTCCTACAATGAGCAGTTCTTC. Translation: CASSGWLAGLGSYNEQFF.

The rearrangement joins TRBV7-8 to TRBJ2-4; 9 positions match TRBD1. V shed 5 bases and J 6 bases; nucleotides not matched to a gene: 11. CDR1 and CDR2 from the germline V gene are SGHVS and FQNEAQ. The CDR3 contains 16 residues. DNA of the CDR3: TGTGCCAGCAGCCCTCCCTTGAGACAGGGGGGAAACATTCAGTACTTC. Translating it yields CASSPPLRQGGNIQYF.

V gene TRBV6-6 combines with J gene TRBJ1-4, with D unclear. V was trimmed by 3 bases and J by 5 bases, leaving 13 bases between them. The CDR3 sequence is 15 residues long. Germline CDR1 is MNHNY and CDR2 is SVGAGI (reference sequence). CDR3 loop: CASSYSSGKNEKLFF. In DNA form, the CDR3 reads TGTGCCAGCAGTTATTCATCAGGAAAAAATGAAAAACTGTTTTTT.

V gene TRBV30 combines with J gene TRBJ1-2, with TRBD1 matching 7 bases. The germline V gene has CDR1 GTSNPN and CDR2 SVGIG (reference sequence). This CDR3 contains 13 residues. The trim removed 3 bases at V and 10 bases at J, leaving 11 bases unmatched. The CDR3: CAWSPETGSPYTF. Here the CDR3 DNA reads TGTGCCTGGAGCCCGGAGACAGGGTCCCCCTACACCTTC.

The chain links TRBV7-2 to TRBJ1-2; weak D call: TRBD1 (5 bases). The CDR3 has 13 amino acids. CDR1 and CDR2 from the germline V gene are SGHTA and FQGNSA. V lost 5 bases, J lost 4 bases, and 11 bases lay in between. The CDR3 protein is CASSGGTVYGYTF. CDR3 sequence (DNA): TGTGCCAGCAGCGGCGGGACGGTCTATGGCTACACCTTC.

This chain connects TRBV3-1 (or the pseudogene TRBV3-2) to TRBJ1-2, with 12 bases aligning to TRBD1. The J segment lost 7 bases and the V segment lost 3 bases, leaving 9 bases of the junction unmatched. Per the germline V gene, CDR1 is LGHDT and CDR2 is YNNKEL (reference sequence). This CDR3 comprises 16 residues. This CDR3 reads CASSHRDRGRVGGYTF. Here the CDR3 DNA reads TGTGCCAGCAGCCATCGGGACAGGGGGCGCGTAGGTGGCTACACCTTC.

The rearrangement uses TRBV7-9 and TRBJ1-6; maybe TRBD1 (6 bases). The CDR3 contains 15 residues. Per germline, CDR1 SEHNR and CDR2 FQNEAQ (reference sequence). The V end lost 5 bases, the J end lost 7 bases, and 15 bases lay between the germline ends. CDR3 bases: TGTGCCAGCAGCCCTGGAACAGGGCGAAATTCACCCCTCCACTTT. As protein: CASSPGTGRNSPLHF.

J is TRBJ1-6 and V is TRBV2; no firm D call. Germline-derived CDR1 and CDR2 are SNHLY and FYNNEI. V was cut by 4 bases and J by 10 bases, with 14 bases left in between. This CDR3 region has 14 residues. This CDR3 is CASSARRSLSPLHF. The CDR3 nucleotides are TGTGCCAGCAGTGCTAGGCGGAGCTTATCACCCCTCCACTTT. The full variable domain, rest sourced from reference TRBV2 and TRBJ1-6, is EPEVTQTPSHQVTQMGQEVILRCVPISNHLYFYWYRQILGQKVEFLVSFYNNEISEKSEIFDDQFSVERPDGSNFTLKIRSTKLEDSAMYFCASSARRSLSPLHFGNGTRLTVT.

The DNA of the CDR3 is TGTGCCAGCTCACAGTCGGCAGACATCTACGAGCAGTACTTC. Amino acid sequence: CASSQSADIYEQYF. The chain combines TRBV18 with TRBJ2-7, with D uncertain. This CDR3 contains 14 residues. Germline assignment: CDR1 KGHSH and CDR2 LQKENI. The germline V and J ends were trimmed by 4 bases and 3 bases, with 13 bases remaining between them.

This chain uses TRBV5-6 with TRBJ2-1; maybe TRBD1 (7 bases). Germline V lookup: CDR1 SGHDT, CDR2 YYEEEE. Deletions cut 4 bases from V and 7 bases from J, with 18 bases between. The length of the CDR3 is 15 residues. CDR3 DNA sequence: TGTGCCAGCAGCACCCAGGGGGGACCTCGGAATGAGCAGTTCTTC. Amino acids: CASSTQGGPRNEQFF.

The V and J genes are TRBV6-4 and TRBJ1-1; D unclear. The germline V gene encodes CDR1 MRHNA and CDR2 SNTAGT. Trimming removed 5 bases at V and 0 bases at J, with 10 bases between. This CDR3 contains 14 residues. The CDR3 sequence is CASSPSSMNTEAFF. CDR3 coding DNA: TGTGCCAGCAGTCCTTCAAGCATGAACACTGAAGCTTTCTTT.

The chain employs TRBV13 and TRBJ2-2; D is ambiguous. CDR1 PRHDT and CDR2 FYEKMQ come from the germline V gene (reference sequence). Trimming shortened V by 5 bases and J by 8 bases, and 9 bases separated the two germline ends. This CDR3 is built from 12 residues. The CDR3 DNA reads TGTGCCAGCAGCCTACCGCCGGGGGAGCTGTTTTTT. Translating gives CASSLPPGELFF. Complete variable domain (other parts from reference TRBV13 and TRBJ2-2): AAGVIQSPRHLIKEKRETATLKCYPIPRHDTVYWYQQGPGQDPQFLISFYEKMQSDKGSIPDRFSAQQFSDYHSELNMSSLELGDSALYFCASSLPPGELFFGEGSRLTVL.

The chain combines TRBV5-1 with TRBJ1-3; the D is unclear. Trimming removed 0 bases from V and 0 bases from J, with 7 bases in between. There are 15 residues in the CDR3. From germline, CDR1 is SGHRS and CDR2 YFSETQ. This CDR3 is CASSLGANSGNTIYF. CDR3 nucleotides: TGCGCCAGCAGCTTGGGGGCCAACTCTGGAAACACCATATATTTT.

This chain connects TRBV9 to TRBJ1-2; 10 nucleotides line up with TRBD1. The CDR3 runs 15 residues. J lost 6 bases, V lost 5 bases, and 10 bases had no gene match. The germline V gene has CDR1 SGDLS and CDR2 YYNGEE. CDR3 amino acids: CASRKTGTGADGYTF. The DNA of the CDR3 is TGTGCCAGCAGGAAAACCGGGACAGGGGCCGATGGCTACACCTTC.

This chain connects TRBV7-2 to TRBJ1-5, with TRBD1 as a possible D gene (6 bases). CDR3 length: 15 residues. Trimming shortened V by 5 bases and J by 5 bases, and 16 bases separated the two germline ends. Looked up from germline, CDR1 is SGHTA and CDR2 is FQGNSA. The CDR3 protein is CASSPFRQADQPQHF. Written as DNA, the CDR3 is TGTGCCAGCAGCCCATTTAGACAGGCGGATCAGCCCCAGCATTTT.

This CDR3 reads CSVGTTETQYF. The CDR3 bases are TGCAGCGTTGGCACAACCGAGACCCAGTACTTC. The chain joins TRBV29-1 to TRBJ2-5; D gene ambiguous. The CDR3 length is 11 residues. Germline-derived CDR1 and CDR2 are SQVTM and ANQGSEA. With 4 bases removed from V and 5 bases from J, the gap between germline ends came to 8 bases.

A single count supports this clone. The chain carries TRBV9 and TRBJ1-5; 9 nucleotides agree with TRBD1. Germline trimming cut 4 bases from V and 2 bases from J; bases unmatched to any gene: 7. The germline V gene has CDR1 SGDLS and CDR2 YYNGEE. The CDR3 is made up of 16 amino acids. The CDR3 loop is CASSPGQGLGNQPQHF. The CDR3 DNA reads as TGTGCCAGCAGCCCGGGACAGGGATTAGGCAATCAGCCCCAGCATTTT.